Each of the 17 T cell receptor beta chains below was sequenced from the same sample in a study of identical twins. From the 5' RACE reads, TCRdb called clonotypes with MiXCR, one entry per CDR3 protein. The sample lists 450,000 or so distinct CDR3 sequences; 12% to 15% were seen once. The sample was also linked to a second study, of yellow fever vaccine responses in identical twins.

Sample: CD4+ T cells sorted from blood. Receptor source: a woman aged 18-30 years in good health.

This clonotype was seen a handful of times. V and J are TRBV12-3 or TRBV12-4 and TRBJ2-3; 13 nucleotides line up with TRBD2. The CDR3 loop spans 15 amino acids. Trimming took 6 bases from V and 1 from J; bases not matched to a gene: 1. The CDR3 DNA follows: TGTGCCAGCAGAGGGACTAGCGGGGGCACAGATACGCAGTATTTT. This gives the protein CASRGTSGGTDTQYF.

This chain joins TRBV6-2 or TRBV6-3 and TRBJ1-1; D is perhaps TRBD1 (5 bases). The CDR3 is 16 amino acids. V shed 6 bases and J shed 5 bases, with 22 bases lying between them. CDR1 and CDR2 (germline): MNHEY, SVGEGT. Written as DNA, the CDR3 is TGTGCCAGCAGCCTTACCGTACCAGGGTTTAGAACTGAAGCTTTCTTT. This sequence encodes CASSLTVPGFRTEAFF.

This clonotype was seen ten or more times. The chain couples TRBV4-1 to TRBJ2-7; 8 bases align to TRBD2. The CDR3 is made up of 14 amino acids. CDR1 MGHRA and CDR2 YSYEKL come from the germline V gene. The junction had 4 bases not matched to a gene; V was cut back by 6 bases and J by 0 bases. Here the CDR3 DNA reads TGCGCCAGCAGAAAGCTAGCGGGCTCCTACGAGCAGTACTTC. This encodes CASRKLAGSYEQYF.

This clonotype was counted between two and nine times. The chain carries TRBV12-3 or TRBV12-4 and TRBJ2-1; TRBD2 matches 12 bases. With V trimmed by 4 bases and J by 2 bases, 6 bases remained unmatched. The CDR3 has 17 amino acids. The CDR3 coding sequence is TGTGCCAGCAGTTCGGCACTAGCGGGGGGACCCTACAATGAGCAGTTCTTC. It specifies CASSSALAGGPYNEQFF.

The chain links TRBV20-1 to TRBJ1-6; no clear D gene. Between the trimmed V and J ends, which lost 2 bases and 0 bases, there was a span of 8 bases. Germline V CDR1 and CDR2: DFQATT, SNEGSKA (reference sequence). CDR3 size: 15 residues. The CDR3 nucleotides read TGCAGTGCTAGACAGGTCGGCTCCTATAATTCACCCCTCCACTTT. Its protein is CSARQVGSYNSPLHF.

The chain employs TRBV4-3 and TRBJ2-3; the match to TRBD2 covers 7 bases. The ends lost 0 bases at V and 4 bases at J; junction bases unmatched: 7. The CDR3 is made up of 16 amino acids. Germline V gene data show CDR1 as LGHNA and CDR2 as YSLEER. This CDR3 is CASSQDGAGASDTQYF. CDR3 bases: TGCGCCAGCAGCCAAGATGGGGCGGGAGCCTCAGATACGCAGTATTTT.

The table lists this clonotype with a few counts. This chain joins TRBV28 and TRBJ2-7; D might be TRBD2 (6 bases). Germline V gene sequence: CDR1 MDHEN, CDR2 SYDVKM. The length of the CDR3 is 15 residues. V was clipped by 6 bases and J by 4 bases, with 19 bases between them. CDR3 sequence: CASRSTIGGRYEQYF. The CDR3 DNA reads as TGTGCCAGCAGATCCACAATCGGGGGAAGGTACGAGCAGTACTTC.

This clonotype turned up a few times. The chain joins TRBV4-3 to TRBJ2-5, with a weak D call TRBD2 (6 bases). From germline, CDR1 is LGHNA and CDR2 YSLEER. V lost 0 bases and J 2 bases, leaving 10 bases between the germline ends. The CDR3 totals 15 residues. The CDR3 nucleotides read TGCGCCAGCAGCCAAGAGGTAGCGGCTCAAGAGACCCAGTACTTC. Amino acids: CASSQEVAAQETQYF.

There are a few counts of this clonotype. The V and J genes are TRBV18 and TRBJ2-1, with TRBD2 identical over 10 bases. Looked up from germline, CDR1 is KGHSH and CDR2 is LQKENI. V trimming: 1 base; J trimming: 3 bases; junction bases outside the gene matches: 3. CDR3 length: 16 amino acids. CDR3 bases: TGTGCCAGCTCACCACTGGCTAGCGGGAGCTACAATGAGCAGTTCTTC. This codes for CASSPLASGSYNEQFF.

There are a few counts of this clonotype. The V gene is TRBV7-6, the J gene TRBJ2-5; TRBD2 matches at 8 bases. The CDR3 totals 13 residues. CDR1 is SGHVS, CDR2 FNYEAQ, per germline. Trimming removed 7 bases from V and 4 bases from J; junction bases left unmatched: 5. Here the CDR3 reads CASTARGGETQYF. CDR3 DNA: TGTGCCAGCACCGCTCGGGGGGGAGAGACCCAGTACTTC.

This clonotype appeared once. The chain has TRBV19 and TRBJ2-7; 8 bases fit TRBD1. The V segment lost 4 bases and the J segment 2 bases; nucleotides outside the gene matches: 7. The germline V gene encodes CDR1 LNHDA and CDR2 SQIVND (reference sequence). The CDR3 runs 15 residues. The CDR3 region has the DNA TGTGCCAGTAGTAACGGACAGGGTAGTACCTACGAGCAGTACTTC. This sequence encodes CASSNGQGSTYEQYF.

In nucleotides, the CDR3 is TGTGCCAGCAGCCGCGGACTAGCGGGAGGGGGCAATGAGCAGTTCTTC. Translation: CASSRGLAGGGNEQFF. The V gene is TRBV7-2, the J gene TRBJ2-1; TRBD2 matches 15 bases. Germline lookup yields CDR1 SGHTA and CDR2 FQGNSA. Trimming at V came to 5 bases and at J to 6 bases, leaving 5 bases not matched to a gene. The CDR3 totals 16 residues.

The V call is TRBV10-3, the J call TRBJ2-7; 7 positions match TRBD1. The CDR3 sequence is 15 residues long. CDR1 and CDR2 from the germline V gene are ENHRY and SYGVKD. V dropped 4 bases and J dropped 3; count of bases not matched to a gene: 9. The DNA for the CDR3 is TGTGCCATCAGTGGGCTGACCGGGACAGTCTACGAGCAGTACTTC. As protein: CAISGLTGTVYEQYF.

The sample holds a few counts of this clonotype. The rearrangement links TRBV6-5 to TRBJ2-7; D is tentatively TRBD1 or TRBD2 (5 bases each). This CDR3 region has 13 residues. Trimming cost V 2 bases and J 7 bases, with 12 bases left between them. CDR1 MNHEY and CDR2 SVGAGI come from the germline V gene. The CDR3 nucleotides read TGTGCCAGCAGTTACGAGTCGGGGCGGGAGCAGTACTTC. Encoded protein: CASSYESGREQYF.

The V gene is TRBV6-1, the J gene TRBJ2-3, with 11 bases aligning to TRBD1. In germline, CDR1 is MNHNS, CDR2 SASEGT. There are 15 residues in the CDR3. J was trimmed by 7 bases and V by 3 bases; bases with no gene match: 6. The CDR3 loop is CASSEDRGLGYTQYF. CDR3 coding DNA: TGTGCCAGCAGTGAGGACAGGGGGCTTGGGTATACGCAGTATTTT.

CDR3 sequence (DNA): TGCAGTGCTAGGGAGACAGGGTCCTACGAGCAGTACTTC. It translates to CSARETGSYEQYF. J is TRBJ2-7 and V is TRBV20-1, with 7 bases aligning to TRBD1. V gave up 3 bases and J gave up 1 base; unmatched junction bases: 3. The CDR3 is made up of 13 amino acids. Germline V lookup: CDR1 DFQATT, CDR2 SNEGSKA (reference sequence).

The genes are TRBV20-1 and TRBJ2-3; 10 bases map to TRBD2. This CDR3 comprises 15 residues. Trimming took 3 bases from V and 2 from J; bases not matched to a gene: 5. In germline, CDR1 is DFQATT, CDR2 SNEGSKA (reference sequence). CDR3 protein: CSASRSGGATDTQYF. The CDR3 DNA is TGCAGTGCTAGCCGGAGCGGGGGGGCCACAGATACGCAGTATTTT.